Listed here are 26 T cell receptor beta chains from one sample, sequenced in a study. TCRdb reprocessed the 5' RACE reads via MiXCR and lists one record per CDR3 protein. The sample yields over 50,000 distinct CDR3 sequences, almost 30% seen once. Sequencing input: tumor-infiltrating naive CD4+ T cells sorted from the breast tumor. As to subset: naive CD4+ T cells, CD4+CD45RA+CD25-. The receptor set was obtained from a female donor with breast cancer.

This clonotype was picked up many times. This chain uses TRBV7-2 with TRBJ2-1; D ambiguous. The germline V and J ends were trimmed by 5 bases and 3 bases, with 5 bases remaining between them. This CDR3 has 12 residues. Germline CDR1 reads SGHTA; CDR2 reads FQGNSA. The CDR3 bases are TGTGCCAGCAGCCTTAACTACAATGAGCAGTTCTTC. It translates to CASSLNYNEQFF.

V and J are TRBV5-1 and TRBJ1-3; perhaps TRBD1 as D (5 bases). The CDR3 spans 16 residues. Trimming stripped 1 base from V and 4 bases from J, with 15 bases between. Germline V gene sequence: CDR1 SGHRS, CDR2 YFSETQ. CDR3 residues: CASSLLTGQGGNTIYF. CDR3 DNA: TGCGCCAGCAGCTTGCTAACGGGGCAGGGCGGAAACACCATATATTTT.

As concerns this clonotype: A much larger clone differs from this one at a single base, so this may be a read error. The V call is TRBV4-1, the J call TRBJ1-2; perhaps TRBD1 as D (5 bases). The germline V gene has CDR1 MGHRA and CDR2 YSYEKL. The CDR3 is 14 residues long. V was shortened by 6 bases and J by 8 bases, with 19 bases between the two germline ends. The CDR3 DNA reads as TGCGCCAGCAGACTAGAACAGGATTTAGGCGGCTACACCTTC. This encodes CASRLEQDLGGYTF.

Points on this clonotype: Relative to the germline gene, one junction end is altered; a read error may explain this. CDR3 coding DNA: TGCGCCAGCAGCCAAGGGCGGCTGGCGGGGGGAATCAATGAGCGGTTCTTC. Translated, it gives CASSQGRLAGGINERFF. The rearrangement uses TRBV4-1 and TRBJ2-1; the match to TRBD2 covers 8 bases. The CDR3 is 17 amino acids. Germline V gene lookup returns CDR1 MGHRA and CDR2 YSYEKL.

This clonotype was found a few times. The J gene is TRBJ2-1, the V gene TRBV24-1, with a tentative D call TRBD2 (5 bases). From germline, CDR1 is KGHDR and CDR2 SFDVKD. V shed 10 bases and J shed 2 bases, with 8 bases lying between them. The CDR3 contains 12 residues. CDR3: CATASPYNEQFF. The CDR3 bases are TGTGCCACGGCTAGCCCCTACAATGAGCAGTTCTTC.

This clonotype was seen ten or more times. This chain joins TRBV4-1 and TRBJ1-1; 9 bases are a match to TRBD1. Trimming cost V 3 bases and J 0 bases; bases outside gene matches: 11. Germline assignment: CDR1 MGHRA and CDR2 YSYEKL. The length of the CDR3 is 18 residues. The CDR3 region is CASSHLEGQGKMNTEAFF. The CDR3 DNA is TGCGCCAGCAGCCATCTTGAAGGACAGGGGAAAATGAACACTGAAGCTTTCTTT.

The sample holds many counts of this clonotype. The rearrangement uses TRBV5-1 and TRBJ1-1; 8 positions agree with TRBD1. Germline CDR1 reads SGHRS; CDR2 reads YFSETQ. With V trimmed by 5 bases and J by 5 bases, 14 bases remained unmatched. The CDR3 runs 16 residues. The CDR3 sequence: CASSPNSGGGGTEAFF. As DNA, the CDR3 is TGCGCCAGCAGTCCGAACTCAGGGGGCGGAGGGACTGAAGCTTTCTTT.

V gene TRBV30 combines with J gene TRBJ2-1, with D unresolved. This CDR3 comprises 12 residues. The V gene lost 4 bases and the J gene lost 4 bases, with 8 bases spanning the gap. Germline loops: CDR1 GTSNPN, CDR2 SVGIG (reference sequence). CDR3: CAWTSGYNEQFF. The CDR3 DNA is TGTGCCTGGACAAGTGGATACAATGAGCAGTTCTTC.

Here the CDR3 reads CASSEVTGQETQYF. The CDR3 coding sequence is TGTGCCAGCAGTGAAGTAACAGGCCAAGAGACCCAGTACTTC. The V gene is TRBV6-1, the J gene TRBJ2-5; tentatively, D is TRBD1 (5 bases). V lost 1 base and J 1 base, leaving 7 bases between the germline ends. Germline lookup yields CDR1 MNHNS and CDR2 SASEGT. The CDR3 totals 14 residues.

This clonotype has only one observation. The gene calls are TRBV6-1 and TRBJ2-3; TRBD2 is a possible D gene (6 bases). V dropped 4 bases and J dropped 0 bases, with 11 bases sitting between them. CDR1 is MNHNS, CDR2 SASEGT, per germline. This CDR3 is built from 15 residues. This CDR3 reads CASSGGVASTDTQYF. The CDR3 DNA is TGTGCCAGCAGTGGCGGGGTGGCTAGCACAGATACGCAGTATTTT.

This clonotype is labeled medium-sized. The chain carries TRBV7-3 and TRBJ2-5; 7 nucleotides line up with TRBD1. V lost 1 base and J lost 2; bases outside the gene matches: 7. This CDR3 is 16 amino acids long. The germline gives CDR1 SGHTA, CDR2 FQGTGA. In DNA, the CDR3 is TGTGCCAGCAGCTTAAAACCGAGACAGGGACAAGAGACCCAGTACTTC. This sequence encodes CASSLKPRQGQETQYF.

This chain links TRBV9 with TRBJ2-7; D is possibly TRBD2 (5 bases). CDR1 SGDLS and CDR2 YYNGEE come from the germline V gene. Trimming shortened V by 1 base and J by 4 bases, and 15 bases separated the two germline ends. The CDR3 has 15 amino acids. The CDR3 region is CASSVSTDGNYEQYF. DNA for the CDR3: TGTGCCAGCAGCGTATCAACGGACGGGAATTACGAGCAGTACTTC.

In its sample, this clonotype was seen once. With a much larger clone just one base away, this may be a read error. The chain has TRBV7-8 and TRBJ2-5; a possible D gene is TRBD1 (6 bases). Trimming cost V 5 bases and J 5 bases, with 15 bases left between them. The germline CDR1 and CDR2 sequences are SGHVS and FQNEAQ. This CDR3 comprises 14 residues. CDR3 residues: CASSRLTRGETQYF. The CDR3 DNA is TGTGCCAGCAGCCGCCTCACTAGGGGGGAGACCCAGTACTTC.

Turning to this clonotype: This may arise from a read error, as a much more abundant clone is one base away. The chain recombines TRBV5-5 with TRBJ1-2; 8 positions match TRBD1. V lost 7 bases to trimming and J lost 7 bases; unmatched junction nucleotides: 18. Germline CDR1 reads SGHKS; CDR2 reads YYEKEE (reference sequence). The CDR3 totals 16 residues. The CDR3 DNA is TGTGCCAGCGGCTCAAGCCGGGACAGGCGATTGGGTGGCTACACCTTC. Its translation: CASGSSRDRRLGGYTF.

The chain joins TRBV7-3 to TRBJ2-1, with no clear D. The CDR3 spans 16 residues. Germline CDR1 is SGHTA and CDR2 is FQGTGA. The V end lost 5 bases, the J end lost 6 bases, and 20 bases lay between the germline ends. CDR3 region: CASSPRESGAGNEQFF. The CDR3, as DNA: TGTGCCAGCAGCCCACGTGAGTCTGGAGCAGGCAATGAGCAGTTCTTC.

A word on this clonotype: In this CDR3 the conserved last residue, phenylalanine or tryptophan, is missing, so a read error is likely. The chain joins TRBV2 to TRBJ2-2; no definite D call. The CDR3 spans 16 residues. In germline, CDR1 is SNHLY, CDR2 FYNNEI. The ends were cut back, 3 bases at V and 0 bases at J, with 11 bases in the middle. The CDR3 DNA reads TGTGCCAGCAGTGACCGACGGAATTCGAACACCGGGGAGCTGTTTCTT. Amino acids: CASSDRRNSNTGELFL.

The CDR3, as DNA: TGTGCCAGCAGCCAAGTTACCGGGAGGGCTGGGAATGAGCAGTTCTTC. It translates to CASSQVTGRAGNEQFF. This chain uses TRBV4-2 with TRBJ2-1; 8 bases line up with TRBD2. V dropped 1 base and J dropped 7; count of bases not matched to a gene: 9. CDR1 LGHNA and CDR2 YNFKEQ come from the germline V gene. CDR3 length: 16 amino acids.

The V gene is TRBV20-1, the J gene TRBJ2-7; weak D call: TRBD1 (5 bases). The germline CDR1 and CDR2 sequences are DFQATT and SNEGSKA (reference sequence). Trimming stripped 2 bases from V and 5 bases from J, with 10 bases between. The CDR3 runs 12 residues. The CDR3 sequence is CSARWQGNEQYF. CDR3 sequence (DNA): TGCAGTGCTAGATGGCAGGGTAACGAGCAGTACTTC.

The chain has TRBV20-1 and TRBJ1-2; the D is unclear. CDR1 is DFQATT, CDR2 SNEGSKA, per germline (reference sequence). V was cut by 1 base and J by 4 bases, with 13 bases left in between. The CDR3 is 14 amino acids. The CDR3 bases are TGCAGTGCTAGAGCTCTCGACGGCCTCTATGGCTACACCTTC. Translated: CSARALDGLYGYTF.

The V call is TRBV3-1, the J call TRBJ1-1; possibly TRBD1 for D (5 bases). Per germline, CDR1 LGHDT and CDR2 YNNKEL (reference sequence). The length of the CDR3 is 13 residues. V was trimmed by 5 bases and J by 7 bases, leaving 14 bases between them. CDR3 nucleotide sequence: TGTGCCAGCAGCGGGACCCCTGGGGGTGAAGCTTTCTTT. Amino acids: CASSGTPGGEAFF.

The sample holds many counts of this clonotype. The chain carries TRBV4-1 and TRBJ1-5; possible D gene TRBD1, 5 bases. This CDR3 has 15 amino acids. The V end was cut by 4 bases, the J end by 7 bases, with 17 bases between. Germline-derived CDR1 and CDR2 are MGHRA and YSYEKL. The CDR3 loop is CASSLEDGGDQPQHF. CDR3 in DNA: TGCGCCAGCAGCCTTGAGGACGGAGGGGACCAGCCCCAGCATTTT.

This clonotype has more than one count but fewer than ten. This CDR3 is CASRQTVGSGELFF. The CDR3 bases are TGTGCCAGCAGGCAGACAGTCGGGTCCGGGGAGCTGTTTTTT. The rearrangement links TRBV12-3 or TRBV12-4 to TRBJ2-2; TRBD1 might be the D (5 bases). Trimming removed 6 bases at V and 6 bases at J, with 14 bases between. CDR3 length: 14 residues.

The rearrangement links TRBV29-1 to TRBJ1-5; unclear D gene. The V gene's germline CDR1 is SQVTM and CDR2 ANQGSEA. This CDR3 contains 13 residues. Trimming stripped 5 bases from V and 3 bases from J, with 11 bases between. The CDR3 spells CSVRNNHNQPQHF. CDR3 in DNA: TGCAGCGTTCGAAACAACCACAATCAGCCCCAGCATTTT.

At least ten counts were recorded for this clonotype. The gene calls are TRBV4-1 and TRBJ1-1, with unresolved D. The germline gives CDR1 MGHRA, CDR2 YSYEKL. Trimming took off 1 base at V and 0 bases at J, with 12 bases between the two ends. CDR3 length: 16 amino acids. The CDR3 nucleotides read TGCGCCAGCAGCCAAGGGATCCAACGGGTGAACACTGAAGCTTTCTTT. This codes for CASSQGIQRVNTEAFF.

This clonotype was found many times. The chain joins TRBV14 to TRBJ1-1; 7 bases agree with TRBD1. Germline CDR1 is SGHDN and CDR2 is FVKESK. Trimming took 6 bases from V and 5 from J; bases not matched to a gene: 9. The CDR3 consists of 14 residues. This chain's CDR3 is CASRDTGVGTEAFF. The CDR3, as DNA: TGTGCCAGCAGAGATACAGGGGTTGGGACTGAAGCTTTCTTT.

This clonotype has only a few counts. The chain is built from TRBV6-5 and TRBJ1-2; D perhaps matches TRBD1 (5 bases). V was pared by 2 bases and J by 7 bases, with 17 bases between. CDR1 and CDR2 from the germline V gene are MNHEY and SVGAGI. There are 15 residues in the CDR3. The CDR3, as DNA: TGTGCCAGCAGTTACCTGGCGGGGGAATATGGTGGCTACACCTTC. Encoded protein: CASSYLAGEYGGYTF.